Following are 24 T cell receptor beta chains from one sample sequenced in a study of Ad26.COV2.S vaccination and SARS-CoV-2 variants. Sequencing was performed with immunoSEQ multiplex PCR; in TCRdb, only in-frame clones are kept and a portion is missing. Here the sample spans 350,000 to 450,000 clones, about nine tenths being singletons. Treatment specified: some 20 received Ad26.COV2.S at low or high dose, single or two shots; several received placebo; per-sample allocation not given. It was on day 63 after the first vaccine or placebo injection that samples were taken. Sequencing was performed on peripheral blood, taken in a trial of Ad26.COV2.S vaccine versus placebo. These receptors originate from a person between 18 and 65 years old who received the Ad26.COV2.S COVID-19 vaccine or a placebo.

This rearrangement joins TRBV7-7 to TRBJ2-1, with 7 positions matching TRBD2. The germline gives CDR1 SSHAT, CDR2 FNYEAQ (reference sequence). This CDR3 is 16 amino acids long. The J segment lost 4 bases and the V segment lost 0 bases, leaving 6 bases of the junction unmatched. CDR3 DNA: TGTGCCAGCAGCTTAGCGCAGGGAGGGCAGTACAATGAGCAGTTCTTC. Protein: CASSLAQGGQYNEQFF.

This chain uses TRBV5-5 with TRBJ2-7, with 7 bases that match TRBD2. CDR1 is SGHKS, CDR2 YYEKEE, per germline (reference sequence). This CDR3 is built from 15 residues. The V and J ends lost 4 bases and 5 bases, in that order; junction bases with no gene match: 12. The DNA of the CDR3 is TGTGCCAGCAGCCTAAGACTAGCAAGCATCCACGAGCAGTACTTC. Its translation: CASSLRLASIHEQYF. Drawing the rest from reference TRBV5-5 and TRBJ2-7, the complete variable domain is DAGVTQSPTHLIKTRGQQVTLRCSPISGHKSVSWYQQVLGQGPQFIFQYYEKEERGRGNFPDRFSARQFPNYSSELNVNALLLGDSALYLCASSLRLASIHEQYFGPGTRLTVT.

J is TRBJ1-6 and V is TRBV11-2; D is uncertain. The CDR3 runs 13 residues. V lost 3 bases, J lost 7 bases, and 7 bases lay in between. Looked up from germline, CDR1 is SGHAT and CDR2 is FQNNGV. The CDR3 DNA reads as TGTGCCAGCAGCTTGAAGGAAAATTCACCCCTCCACTTT. This encodes CASSLKENSPLHF.

The CDR3 region is CASSRTRLGSGNTIYF. The DNA of the CDR3 is TGTGCCAGCAGCCGGACCCGTCTCGGCTCTGGAAACACCATATATTTT. The chain employs TRBV3-1 (or the pseudogene TRBV3-2) and TRBJ1-3, with no clear D. This CDR3 spans 16 amino acids. Trimming shortened V by 4 bases and J by 0 bases, and 13 bases separated the two germline ends. Germline lookup yields CDR1 LGHDT and CDR2 YNNKEL (reference sequence).

The chain couples TRBV28 to TRBJ2-1; no reliable D call. V shed 6 bases and J shed 0 bases, with 15 bases lying between them. The CDR3 length is 16 residues. Germline V CDR1 and CDR2: MDHEN, SYDVKM. CDR3 DNA: TGTGCCAGCAGCTCCCTCTACCGCAGCTCCTACAATGAGCAGTTCTTC. This gives the protein CASSSLYRSSYNEQFF.

Comments on this clone: Different DNA sequences within this sample yield the same CDR3. This sequence joins TRBV28 and TRBJ2-2, with 7 positions matching TRBD1. The CDR3 length is 13 residues. The ends lost 9 bases at V and 2 bases at J; junction bases unmatched: 3. CDR1 is MDHEN and CDR2 is SYDVKM in the germline V gene. CDR3 nucleotide sequence: TGTGCCAGTAGGACAGGAAACACCGGGGAGCTGTTTTTT. This codes for CASRTGNTGELFF.

V and J are TRBV10-3 and TRBJ2-5; TRBD2 might be the D (6 bases). The CDR3 spans 15 residues. Germline values: CDR1 ENHRY, CDR2 SYGVKD. The V end was cut by 3 bases, the J end by 6 bases, with 17 bases between. The CDR3, as DNA: TGTGCCATCAGTGAACCCACGGGAGCCGGGAAGACCCAGTACTTC. Protein: CAISEPTGAGKTQYF.

V gene TRBV19 combines with J gene TRBJ1-2; TRBD1 aligns across 7 bases. Germline V lookup: CDR1 LNHDA, CDR2 SQIVND (reference sequence). The CDR3 is made up of 13 amino acids. With 4 bases clipped from V and 4 bases from J, the junction kept 3 bases outside the gene matches. The CDR3 coding sequence is TGTGCCAGTAGTACAGGGGGTGGCTATGGCTACACCTTC. Protein: CASSTGGGYGYTF.

The V gene is TRBV29-1, the J gene TRBJ1-1, with no clear D. The CDR3 spans 11 residues. With 6 bases removed from V and 3 bases from J, the gap between germline ends came to 8 bases. In germline, CDR1 is SQVTM, CDR2 ANQGSEA. The CDR3 DNA follows: TGCAGCGTGTGGCATTACACTGAAGCTTTCTTT. Protein product: CSVWHYTEAFF.

The chain employs TRBV6-4 and TRBJ2-1; TRBD2 agrees at 11 bases. This CDR3 region has 14 residues. Germline values: CDR1 MRHNA, CDR2 SNTAGT. The junction had 7 bases not matched to a gene; V was cut back by 6 bases and J by 9 bases. The CDR3 DNA reads as TGTGCCAGCAGCCCGACTAGCGGGATAGGTGAGCAGTTCTTC. It encodes CASSPTSGIGEQFF.

CDR3 protein: CASSVPFPGYPYEQYF. The CDR3 DNA reads as TGTGCCAGCAGCGTCCCTTTTCCGGGGTATCCCTACGAGCAGTACTTC. The chain is built from TRBV9 and TRBJ2-7, with a possible D match to TRBD2 (5 bases). From germline, CDR1 is SGDLS and CDR2 YYNGEE. V gave up 2 bases and J gave up 2 bases, with 17 bases separating them. CDR3 length equals 16 residues.

CDR3 in DNA: TGTGCCAGCAGCCAAAGACTTGGGAGCAATCAGCCCCAGCATTTT. This sequence encodes CASSQRLGSNQPQHF. The V call is TRBV3-1 (or the pseudogene TRBV3-2), the J call TRBJ1-5; D is undetermined. The CDR3 runs 15 residues. Per the germline V gene, CDR1 is LGHDT and CDR2 is YNNKEL (reference sequence). The V gene lost 2 bases and the J gene lost 1 base, with 9 bases spanning the gap.

The V gene is TRBV6-5, the J gene TRBJ2-5; 9 bases match TRBD1. CDR1 and CDR2 (germline): MNHEY, SVGAGI. J gave up 5 bases and V 8 bases, and 9 bases lay outside the gene matches. CDR3 length: 14 amino acids. The CDR3 loop is CASGTGPGGETQYF. As DNA, the CDR3 is TGTGCCAGCGGGACAGGGCCCGGAGGGGAGACCCAGTACTTC.

The gene calls are TRBV24-1 and TRBJ2-3; no reliable D call. Trimming removed 8 bases at V and 3 bases at J, with 14 bases between. The CDR3 is 14 residues long. The V gene's germline CDR1 is KGHDR and CDR2 SFDVKD. CDR3 sequence: CATTDPGSTDTQYF. The CDR3 DNA reads as TGTGCCACCACGGACCCGGGTAGTACAGATACGCAGTATTTT.

This sequence joins TRBV19 and TRBJ2-2; 8 bases map to TRBD2. This CDR3 region has 17 residues. Germline CDR1 reads LNHDA; CDR2 reads SQIVND (reference sequence). Losses at the gene ends were 7 bases for V and 9 bases for J; bases not matched to a gene: 19. The CDR3 coding sequence is TGTGCCAGTAAAGGCGTTTCGAGCGGGAGAGGGGTCCGGGAGCTGTTTTTT. Its translation: CASKGVSSGRGVRELFF.

The chain uses TRBV11-1 and TRBJ1-1, with 7 bases aligning to TRBD1. This CDR3 has 15 amino acids. Germline trimming cut 6 bases from V and 0 bases from J; bases unmatched to any gene: 7. Per the germline V gene, CDR1 is SGHAT and CDR2 is FQDESV (reference sequence). In DNA, the CDR3 is TGTGCCAGCAGGCCGGGACAGCAGATGAACACTGAAGCTTTCTTT. This gives the protein CASRPGQQMNTEAFF.

The chain has TRBV9 and TRBJ2-3; D is ambiguous. The V gene's germline CDR1 is SGDLS and CDR2 YYNGEE. The CDR3 totals 14 residues. V was shortened by 4 bases and J by 3 bases, with 12 bases between the two germline ends. The CDR3 here is CASSPAPQTDTQYF. The CDR3 DNA follows: TGTGCCAGCAGCCCAGCTCCGCAGACAGATACGCAGTATTTT.

V is TRBV7-5 and J is TRBJ2-5; no DNA check was done on the table's D call, TRBD1. TRBV7-5 is recorded as a pseudogene. This CDR3 has 16 amino acids. The CDR3: CVRSFMDRTDKETQYF. The CDR3 region has the DNA TGTGTCAGAAGCTTTATGGACAGGACCGATAAAGAGACCCAGTACTTC.

J is TRBJ2-1 and V is TRBV30, with 7 bases fitting TRBD2. With 5 bases clipped from V and 4 bases from J, the junction kept 14 bases outside the gene matches. This CDR3 comprises 16 residues. CDR1 GTSNPN and CDR2 SVGIG come from the germline V gene (reference sequence). The CDR3 spells CAWGATPGLLYNEQFF. As DNA, the CDR3 is TGTGCCTGGGGTGCTACTCCGGGACTATTGTACAATGAGCAGTTCTTC.

J is TRBJ1-4 and V is TRBV12-3 or TRBV12-4; no reliable D call. The V end was cut by 6 bases, the J end by 3 bases, with 8 bases between. CDR3 length: 13 residues. The CDR3 DNA reads as TGTGCCAGCAGACCGGGATCTAATGAAAAACTGTTTTTT. Protein sequence: CASRPGSNEKLFF.

This clone occurred once. The chain is built from TRBV30 and TRBJ1-6; D is possibly TRBD1 (5 bases). Trimming took 2 bases from V and 7 from J, leaving 9 bases between them. Germline V gene lookup returns CDR1 GTSNPN and CDR2 SVGIG (reference sequence). This CDR3 spans 13 amino acids. The CDR3 DNA reads TGTGCCTGGAGTTCCTGGGGCAATTCACCCCTCCACTTT. Amino acid sequence: CAWSSWGNSPLHF. Full variable domain (remainder filled in from reference TRBV30 and TRBJ1-6): SQTIHQWPATLVQPVGSPLSLECTVEGTSNPNLYWYRQAAGRGLQLLFYSVGIGQISSEVPQNLSASRPQDRQFILSSKKLLLSDSGFYLCAWSSWGNSPLHFGNGTRLTVT.

This sequence joins TRBV11-3 and TRBJ2-7; D is possibly TRBD1 or TRBD2 (5 bases each). V was trimmed by 3 bases and J by 3 bases, leaving 12 bases between them. This CDR3 spans 14 amino acids. From germline, CDR1 is SGHNT and CDR2 YENEEA. CDR3 protein: CASSLARGYYEQYF. CDR3 bases: TGTGCCAGCAGCTTGGCCCGGGGCTACTACGAGCAGTACTTC.

This clone was observed once. This chain uses TRBV29-1 with TRBJ2-6, with 7 bases identical to TRBD1. Germline V gene lookup returns CDR1 SQVTM and CDR2 ANQGSEA. The CDR3 loop spans 18 amino acids. With 2 bases clipped from V and 0 bases from J, the junction kept 10 bases outside the gene matches. CDR3 coding DNA: TGCAGCGTTGAAAGCCGGGACAGAACAACCTCTGGGGCCAACGTCCTGACTTTC. Amino acids: CSVESRDRTTSGANVLTF. The whole variable domain, remainder taken from reference TRBV29-1 and TRBJ2-6, is SAVISQKPSRDICQRGTSLTIQCQVDSQVTMMFWYRQQPGQSLTLIATANQGSEATYESGFVIDKFPISRPNLTFSTLTVSNMSPEDSSIYLCSVESRDRTTSGANVLTFGAGSRLTVL.

The chain joins TRBV28 to TRBJ1-2, with D uncertain. Germline CDR1 and CDR2: MDHEN and SYDVKM. V lost 3 bases and J lost 7, with 18 bases in between. CDR3 size: 15 residues. In DNA form, the CDR3 reads TGTGCCAGCAGTTTTATGGACCTACGGACTAGTGGCTACACCTTC. Translated: CASSFMDLRTSGYTF.